The 8 T cell receptor beta chains below were found in one sample sequenced in a study of blood T cell repertoires in COVID-19. TCRdb's table, derived via immunoSEQ multiplex PCR, lists solely in-frame clones and lacks some. The data contain roughly 150,000 clones, 87% of them singletons. The sample taken for sequencing was peripheral blood. The receptors here all came from a woman aged 65 to 85 with COVID-19, enrolled during active disease.

The gene calls are TRBV4-2 and TRBJ2-1; 10 positions agree with TRBD2. This CDR3 is built from 15 residues. Germline lookup yields CDR1 LGHNA and CDR2 YNFKEQ. The J segment lost 7 bases and the V segment lost 4 bases, leaving 7 bases of the junction unmatched. Here the CDR3 DNA reads TGTGCCAGCAGCCTGCTTAGCGGGGGGCTGAATGAGCAGTTCTTC. Protein: CASSLLSGGLNEQFF.

This clone appeared a few times. This sequence joins TRBV5-4 and TRBJ1-1; D gene unclear. V lost 0 bases and J 1 base, leaving 10 bases between the germline ends. The CDR3 is made up of 15 amino acids. Looked up from germline, CDR1 is SGHNT and CDR2 is YYREEE (reference sequence). CDR3 loop: CASSLDEGRNTEAFF. The CDR3 region has the DNA TGTGCCAGCAGCTTGGACGAGGGCCGGAACACTGAAGCTTTCTTT.

The rearrangement joins TRBV23-1 to TRBJ1-2, with D hard to call. Being an ORF, TRBV23-1 has a function that is uncertain. There are 15 residues in the CDR3. V was pared by 4 bases and J by 0 bases, with 12 bases between. The CDR3 sequence is CASSLHRGPNYGYTF. The CDR3 DNA reads TGCGCCAGCAGTCTTCATCGCGGCCCTAACTATGGCTACACCTTC.

Only a few counts were recorded for this clone. V gene TRBV29-1 combines with J gene TRBJ1-5; TRBD1 matches 8 bases. Germline loops: CDR1 SQVTM, CDR2 ANQGSEA. CDR3 length: 13 amino acids. V shed 7 bases and J 7 bases; nucleotides not matched to a gene: 9. CDR3 DNA sequence: TGCAGCGCCGCACCAGGGGGCGGACAGCCCCAGCATTTT. This gives the protein CSAAPGGGQPQHF.

The rearrangement links TRBV2 to TRBJ1-1, with D uncertain. CDR3 length: 14 residues. The germline V gene has CDR1 SNHLY and CDR2 FYNNEI. Between the trimmed V and J ends, which lost 5 bases and 5 bases, there was a span of 15 bases. The CDR3 is CASSSLEVRTEAFF. The CDR3 region has the DNA TGTGCCAGCAGTAGTCTGGAGGTACGGACTGAAGCTTTCTTT.

This clone occurred once. This chain connects TRBV7-9 to TRBJ2-3; the D gene is possibly TRBD2 (5 bases). The CDR3 consists of 16 residues. CDR1 is SEHNR, CDR2 FQNEAQ, per germline (reference sequence). V was pared by 5 bases and J by 5 bases, with 20 bases between. The CDR3 is CASSPEPRGVRDTQYF. The CDR3 bases are TGTGCCAGCAGCCCCGAACCCCGGGGAGTCAGAGATACGCAGTATTTT.

CDR3 residues: CASSFQGDGETQYF. In nucleotides, the CDR3 is TGTGCCAGCAGCTTTCAGGGGGACGGTGAGACCCAGTACTTC. V is TRBV5-4 and J is TRBJ2-5; 7 positions agree with TRBD1. CDR3 size: 14 residues. Losses at the gene ends were 2 bases for V and 5 bases for J; bases not matched to a gene: 6. Germline V lookup: CDR1 SGHNT, CDR2 YYREEE (reference sequence).

This clone occurred a few times. The V call is TRBV5-4, the J call TRBJ2-3, with 12 nucleotides matching TRBD2. This CDR3 has 16 residues. J lost 2 bases, V lost 1 base, and 2 bases had no gene match. Germline assignment: CDR1 SGHNT and CDR2 YYREEE (reference sequence). The CDR3 sequence is CASSLRTSGVTDTQYF. Here the CDR3 DNA reads TGTGCCAGCAGCTTGCGGACTAGCGGGGTCACAGATACGCAGTATTTT. The entire variable domain, with the rest obtained from reference TRBV5-4 and TRBJ2-3, is as follows: ETGVTQSPTHLIKTRGQQVTLRCSSQSGHNTVSWYQQALGQGPQFIFQYYREEENGRGNFPPRFSGLQFPNYSSELNVNALELDDSALYLCASSLRTSGVTDTQYFGPGTRLTVL.